These 7 T cell receptor beta chains came from one sample sequenced in a study of blood T cell repertoires in COVID-19. Sequencing used immunoSEQ multiplex PCR; TCRdb keeps in-frame clones, though not all of them. The table lists around 100,000 clones, more than 85% of them singletons. Sample: peripheral blood. The receptors derive from a man between 50 and 59 years old with active COVID-19.

The chain combines TRBV19 with TRBJ2-3; D is undetermined. Germline lookup yields CDR1 LNHDA and CDR2 SQIVND (reference sequence). Trimming shortened V by 7 bases and J by 1 base, and 9 bases separated the two germline ends. The CDR3 consists of 13 residues. This CDR3 is CASTRLGTDTQYF. CDR3 DNA sequence: TGTGCCAGTACGCGTTTGGGCACAGATACGCAGTATTTT.

This sequence joins TRBV24-1 and TRBJ2-1; D call uncertain. Deletions cut 4 bases from V and 8 bases from J, with 11 bases between. CDR1 KGHDR and CDR2 SFDVKD come from the germline V gene. CDR3 length: 13 amino acids. CDR3 bases: TGTGCCACCAGTGACCCAGTAATCGATGAGCAGTTCTTC. The encoded protein is CATSDPVIDEQFF.

V usage is TRBV6-1 and J usage is TRBJ2-1; D perhaps matches TRBD1 (6 bases). Per germline, CDR1 MNHNS and CDR2 SASEGT. This CDR3 is 12 amino acids long. V lost 6 bases and J lost 8, with 11 bases in between. In nucleotides, the CDR3 is TGTGCCAGCAGCGTACAGGGAGATGAGCAGTTCTTC. Its translation is CASSVQGDEQFF.

This sequence joins TRBV9 and TRBJ2-5, with 13 positions matching TRBD2. Germline lookup yields CDR1 SGDLS and CDR2 YYNGEE. This CDR3 region has 16 residues. V lost 2 bases, J lost 4 bases, and 5 bases stayed unmatched. CDR3 in DNA: TGTGCCAGCAGCGTGATTGGGACTAGCGGGACAGAGACCCAGTACTTC. As protein: CASSVIGTSGTETQYF.

The J gene is TRBJ2-5, the V gene TRBV3-1 (or the pseudogene TRBV3-2); 14 bases fit TRBD2. Germline-derived CDR1 and CDR2 are LGHDT and YNNKEL (reference sequence). CDR3 length equals 17 residues. Trimming took 0 bases from V and 5 from J; bases not matched to a gene: 5. CDR3 coding DNA: TGTGCCAGCAGCCAAGATTGGGGACTAGCGGGGGTGGAGACCCAGTACTTC. Amino acids: CASSQDWGLAGVETQYF.

The rearrangement uses TRBV9 and TRBJ2-1; tentative D call: TRBD2 (5 bases). The V gene lost 4 bases and the J gene lost 2 bases, with 13 bases spanning the gap. The CDR3 length is 15 residues. In germline, CDR1 is SGDLS, CDR2 YYNGEE. The CDR3 loop reads CASSLGGDPYNEQFF. As DNA, the CDR3 is TGTGCCAGCAGCCTAGGAGGAGACCCCTACAATGAGCAGTTCTTC.

This chain links TRBV6-5 with TRBJ2-1; D possibly corresponds to TRBD1 (7 bases). Looked up from germline, CDR1 is MNHEY and CDR2 is SVGAGI. V dropped 0 bases and J dropped 7 bases, with 13 bases sitting between them. This CDR3 region has 15 residues. The chain's CDR3 is CASSYSTGRSNEQFF. The CDR3 coding sequence is TGTGCCAGCAGTTACTCGACAGGGAGGTCTAATGAGCAGTTCTTC.